Following are 27 T cell receptor beta chains from one sample sequenced in a study of vaccination and CD4 T cells after COVID-19. Indicated treatment: roughly 10-day PBMC culture with coronavirus spike peptide pools or control peptides (ViraFEST assay). Their cognate antigens are unknown. An Oncomine TCR Beta short-read assay was used to sequence the DNA from cultured CD4+ T cells. Via MiXCR, TCRdb re-called the PCR reads, giving one row per CDR3 protein. Of fewer than 15,000 distinct CDR3 sequences listed, about half are singletons. Sequenced sample: CD4+ T cells from blood, cultured in vitro. These receptors all come from a human donor who had recovered from COVID-19.

In this sample, this clonotype turned up a few times. This chain connects TRBV7-2 to TRBJ1-1; a possible D gene is TRBD1 (5 bases). The V gene lost 3 bases and the J gene lost 2 bases, with 10 bases spanning the gap. The CDR3 covers 14 residues. Per the germline V gene, CDR1 is SGHTA and CDR2 is FQGNSA. CDR3 coding DNA: TGTGCCAGCAGCTTCGGGACGGCCAACACTGAAGCTTTCTTT. Translated: CASSFGTANTEAFF.

The rearrangement links TRBV6-1 to TRBJ2-5; TRBD2 agrees at 8 bases. The CDR3 contains 13 residues. Germline trimming cut 9 bases from V and 5 bases from J; bases unmatched to any gene: 8. CDR1 and CDR2 from the germline V gene are MNHNS and SASEGT. The CDR3 reads CASRGGSRETQYF. CDR3 DNA: TGTGCCAGTCGGGGGGGTAGTCGGGAGACCCAGTACTTC.

The chain is built from TRBV7-8 and TRBJ1-5; weak D call: TRBD1 (5 bases). The V and J ends lost 2 bases and 6 bases respectively, with 8 bases between them. The CDR3 runs 13 residues. Germline CDR1 SGHVS, CDR2 FQNEAQ. This CDR3 reads CASSLNQGQPQHF. The CDR3 bases are TGTGCCAGCAGCTTAAACCAGGGTCAGCCCCAGCATTTT.

The sample holds a few counts of this clonotype. This rearrangement joins TRBV19 to TRBJ1-2; D perhaps matches TRBD1 (6 bases). The CDR3 has 14 residues. Germline loops: CDR1 LNHDA, CDR2 SQIVND (reference sequence). The germline V and J ends were trimmed by 7 bases and 4 bases, with 16 bases remaining between them. The CDR3 loop reads CASTELGQIYGYTF. In nucleotides, the CDR3 is TGTGCCAGTACCGAATTGGGACAAATCTATGGCTACACCTTC.

The rearrangement uses TRBV2 and TRBJ2-3; the match to TRBD1 covers 8 bases. V shed 5 bases and J 3 bases; nucleotides not matched to a gene: 7. The germline CDR1 and CDR2 sequences are SNHLY and FYNNEI. The CDR3 length is 15 residues. Written as DNA, the CDR3 is TGTGCCAGCAGTCCGACAGGGGTCTGGACAGATACGCAGTATTTT. Protein product: CASSPTGVWTDTQYF.

This clonotype was detected a few times. V gene TRBV27 combines with J gene TRBJ2-2; D might be TRBD2 (7 bases). Germline CDR1 reads MNHEY; CDR2 reads SMNVEV (reference sequence). The CDR3 consists of 15 residues. Between the trimmed V and J ends, which lost 9 bases and 0 bases, there was a span of 14 bases. The CDR3 coding sequence is TGTGCCAGTCGCAGGGGAGGGACGAACACCGGGGAGCTGTTTTTT. As protein: CASRRGGTNTGELFF.

V and J are TRBV12-3 or TRBV12-4 and TRBJ1-5; 7 nucleotides align to TRBD1. CDR3 length: 14 residues. Trimming cost V 5 bases and J 4 bases; bases outside gene matches: 5. The CDR3 DNA reads TGTGCCAGCAGTAAGGACAGGCGGAATCAGCCCCAGCATTTT. Translated, it gives CASSKDRRNQPQHF.

The V call is TRBV7-3, the J call TRBJ2-2, with D uncertain. This CDR3 region has 14 residues. Trimming removed 5 bases from V and 1 base from J, with 8 bases in between. Germline values: CDR1 SGHTA, CDR2 FQGTGA. The CDR3 sequence: CASSPWRNTGELFF. DNA of the CDR3: TGTGCCAGCAGCCCTTGGCGGAACACCGGGGAGCTGTTTTTT.

CDR3 sequence reads: CASRPGTGVGYTF. The CDR3 DNA is TGTGCCAGCAGACCCGGGACAGGGGTTGGCTACACCTTC. The V gene is TRBV6-1, the J gene TRBJ1-2; 10 bases map to TRBD1. The V and J ends lost 6 bases and 7 bases, in that order; junction bases with no gene match: 5. This CDR3 has 13 amino acids. In germline, CDR1 is MNHNS, CDR2 SASEGT.

This rearrangement joins TRBV5-4 to TRBJ1-1; TRBD1 matches at 7 bases. J lost 3 bases, V lost 4 bases, and 3 bases had no gene match. CDR1 is SGHNT, CDR2 YYREEE, per germline (reference sequence). CDR3 length equals 13 residues. The CDR3 spells CASSPGQYTEAFF. In DNA form, the CDR3 reads TGTGCCAGCAGCCCGGGACAGTACACTGAAGCTTTCTTT.

The gene calls are TRBV6-5 and TRBJ1-2; 9 bases agree with TRBD1. The CDR3 runs to 15 residues. Germline CDR1 is MNHEY and CDR2 is SVGAGI. J gave up 8 bases and V 0 bases, and 7 bases lay outside the gene matches. This chain's CDR3 is CASSYSWDRASGYTF. For the CDR3, the DNA is TGTGCCAGCAGTTACTCCTGGGACAGGGCTTCGGGCTACACCTTC.

This chain connects TRBV19 to TRBJ2-4; D gene ambiguous. CDR1 is LNHDA and CDR2 is SQIVND in the germline V gene (reference sequence). This CDR3 region has 13 residues. Trimming removed 3 bases at V and 8 bases at J, with 11 bases between. The CDR3 spells CASSMGYGDIQYF. The CDR3 coding sequence is TGTGCCAGTAGTATGGGCTATGGGGACATTCAGTACTTC.

In the case of this clonotype: One junction end disagrees with the germline gene, perhaps due to a read error. V usage is TRBV15 and J usage is TRBJ1-5; no reliable D call. CDR1 is LNHNV, CDR2 YYDKDF, per germline (reference sequence). This CDR3 comprises 13 residues. The chain's CDR3 is CTTSREGSQPQHF. In DNA form, the CDR3 reads TGTACCACCAGCAGAGAGGGAAGCCAGCCCCAGCATTTT.

This clonotype occurred a few times. The chain links TRBV20-1 to TRBJ2-4, with 8 positions matching TRBD1. From germline, CDR1 is DFQATT and CDR2 SNEGSKA (reference sequence). There are 15 residues in the CDR3. V was clipped by 6 bases and J by 3 bases; unmatched bases: 10. CDR3 amino acids: CSAQTGAGSKNIQYF. The CDR3, as DNA: TGCAGTGCCCAGACAGGGGCGGGGAGCAAAAACATTCAGTACTTC.

This clonotype occurred a few times. The DNA of the CDR3 is TGTGCCAGCAGCTTGAGGGCAGGGCAATCACCCCTCCACTTT. Translating gives CASSLRAGQSPLHF. The V gene is TRBV7-3, the J gene TRBJ1-6; a possible D gene is TRBD1 (5 bases). Trimming pared 3 bases from V and 10 bases from J, leaving 13 bases between. The CDR3 has 14 amino acids. Germline CDR1 reads SGHTA; CDR2 reads FQGTGA. The entire variable domain, with the rest obtained from reference TRBV7-3 and TRBJ1-6, is as follows: GAGVSQTPSNKVTEKGKYVELRCDPISGHTALYWYRQSLGQGPEFLIYFQGTGAADDSGLPNDRFFAVRPEGSVSTLKIQRTERGDSAVYLCASSLRAGQSPLHFGNGTRLTVT.

The V gene is TRBV20-1, the J gene TRBJ1-1; D unresolved. CDR3 size: 11 residues. Germline loops: CDR1 DFQATT, CDR2 SNEGSKA (reference sequence). Between the trimmed V and J ends, which lost 1 base and 4 bases, there was a span of 4 bases. CDR3: CSARVITEAFF. CDR3 DNA sequence: TGCAGTGCTAGAGTAATCACTGAAGCTTTCTTT.

V gene TRBV18 combines with J gene TRBJ1-1; D gene ambiguous. From germline, CDR1 is KGHSH and CDR2 LQKENI. Trimming took off 2 bases at V and 7 bases at J, with 11 bases between the two ends. This CDR3 has 13 residues. The CDR3 spells CASSPTEMSEAFF. The CDR3 nucleotides are TGTGCCAGCTCACCAACGGAGATGAGTGAAGCTTTCTTT.

This clonotype was detected only a few times. The chain couples TRBV6-1 to TRBJ1-1; TRBD1 matches 9 bases. The CDR3 is 14 residues long. Germline lookup yields CDR1 MNHNS and CDR2 SASEGT. The V and J ends lost 6 bases and 4 bases, in that order; junction bases with no gene match: 6. The CDR3 DNA is TGTGCCAGCAGACCGGACAGGGGCGTCACTGAAGCTTTCTTT. This gives the protein CASRPDRGVTEAFF.

This clonotype was observed a single time. The gene calls are TRBV27 and TRBJ1-1; perhaps TRBD1 as D (5 bases). This CDR3 contains 15 residues. Germline CDR1 MNHEY, CDR2 SMNVEV (reference sequence). Trimming shortened V by 4 bases and J by 1 base, and 13 bases separated the two germline ends. CDR3 sequence reads: CASSWSRGTNTEAFF. The CDR3 nucleotides are TGTGCCAGCAGTTGGTCACGGGGCACGAACACTGAAGCTTTCTTT.

This clonotype appeared a few times. The chain employs TRBV27 and TRBJ2-1; D ambiguous. The CDR3 covers 16 residues. Trimming shortened V by 9 bases and J by 0 bases, and 18 bases separated the two germline ends. Germline-derived CDR1 and CDR2 are MNHEY and SMNVEV (reference sequence). The CDR3 is CASRRRQQSSYNEQFF. CDR3 bases: TGTGCCAGTAGACGTCGACAACAAAGCTCCTACAATGAGCAGTTCTTC.

The chain uses TRBV15 and TRBJ2-4; TRBD2 matches 11 bases. CDR1 and CDR2 from the germline V gene are LNHNV and YYDKDF (reference sequence). The V segment lost 1 base and the J segment 7 bases; nucleotides outside the gene matches: 0. The CDR3 runs to 14 residues. In nucleotides, the CDR3 is TGTGCCACCAGCAGAGCTAGCGGGGGGAACATTCAGTACTTC. This sequence encodes CATSRASGGNIQYF.

V and J are TRBV5-1 and TRBJ2-7, with TRBD2 matching over 8 bases. CDR3 length equals 15 residues. Germline V gene sequence: CDR1 SGHRS, CDR2 YFSETQ. Trimming removed 0 bases from V and 5 bases from J; junction bases left unmatched: 7. For the CDR3, the DNA is TGCGCCAGCAGCTTGGGGGGTAGCGGGATTAACGAGCAGTACTTC. Protein sequence: CASSLGGSGINEQYF.

The CDR3 nucleotides are TGTGCCAGCAGCTTAGTACGGGGAAACGGCTACACCTTC. Its protein product is CASSLVRGNGYTF. The V call is TRBV7-6, the J call TRBJ1-2, with D unclear. V lost 1 base and J 8 bases, leaving 11 bases between the germline ends. Germline V CDR1 and CDR2: SGHVS, FNYEAQ. The CDR3 loop spans 13 amino acids.

This clonotype was observed a few times. The chain has TRBV30 and TRBJ2-7; 11 bases line up with TRBD1. Germline V lookup: CDR1 GTSNPN, CDR2 SVGIG (reference sequence). The length of the CDR3 is 13 residues. With V trimmed by 1 base and J by 7 bases, 3 bases remained unmatched. For the CDR3, the DNA is TGTGCCTGGAGTGAGGACAGGGGGCGGGAGCAGTACTTC. Its translation: CAWSEDRGREQYF.

The chain's CDR3 is CASSWTGLGPTNEKLFF. The DNA of the CDR3 is TGTGCCAGCTCCTGGACAGGGCTCGGCCCAACTAATGAAAAACTGTTTTTT. V is TRBV21-1 and J is TRBJ1-4; TRBD1 is the table's D call, not checked against the DNA. TRBV21-1 constitutes a pseudogene. The CDR3 has 17 amino acids.

The V call is TRBV4-1, the J call TRBJ1-1; maybe TRBD1 (5 bases). The CDR3 totals 19 residues. Trimming removed 3 bases at V and 4 bases at J, with 27 bases between. Germline values: CDR1 MGHRA, CDR2 YSYEKL. The CDR3 protein is CASSHAPGRAPIMSTEAFF. The DNA for the CDR3 is TGCGCCAGCAGCCACGCGCCCGGCAGGGCCCCCATAATGAGCACTGAAGCTTTCTTT.

The V gene is TRBV5-4, the J gene TRBJ2-7, with TRBD1 matching 9 bases. The CDR3 loop spans 15 amino acids. Looked up from germline, CDR1 is SGHNT and CDR2 is YYREEE (reference sequence). Trimming removed 3 bases from V and 2 bases from J; junction bases left unmatched: 6. Here the CDR3 DNA reads TGTGCCAGCAGCTGGGGACAGGGAGGTACCTACGAGCAGTACTTC. This translates into CASSWGQGGTYEQYF.